Reported below is one T cell receptor (beta chain). The antigen is not known. After isolation, RNA underwent reverse transcription to generate cDNA as the sequencing template. Measured with immunoSEQ multiplex PCR; TCRdb has only the in-frame clones, and not every one. The table has approximately 210,000 clones, about three fifths seen once. This entry comes from a study of CD8+ T cells in alopecia areata. Study background: Treated patients were given 5 to 10 mg oral tofacitinib twice daily. Tofacitinib ran for 6 to 18 months before 6 months off drug. Whole-study results and caveats: The study found that many expanded lesional clones persisted in scalp and blood during tofacitinib.

Treatment indicated: oral pan-JAK inhibitor, 5-10 mg twice daily. Collected material from alopecia areata patients comprised lesional scalp punch biopsies and peripheral blood. Germline V CDR1 and CDR2: SNHLY, FYNNEI. The V gene lost 7 bases and the J gene lost 4 bases, with 12 bases spanning the gap. This CDR3 comprises 13 residues. This clonotype was sampled from a human donor with alopecia areata. The J gene is TRBJ2-3, the V gene TRBV2; tentatively, D is TRBD2 (6 bases). Sequences were derived from CD4+ T cells sorted from blood, sampled at week 4, from a patient treated with tofacitinib. CDR3 sequence (DNA): TGTGCCAGCAACAGGCGGGGCCCAGATACGCAGTATTTT. Translated, it gives CASNRRGPDTQYF.